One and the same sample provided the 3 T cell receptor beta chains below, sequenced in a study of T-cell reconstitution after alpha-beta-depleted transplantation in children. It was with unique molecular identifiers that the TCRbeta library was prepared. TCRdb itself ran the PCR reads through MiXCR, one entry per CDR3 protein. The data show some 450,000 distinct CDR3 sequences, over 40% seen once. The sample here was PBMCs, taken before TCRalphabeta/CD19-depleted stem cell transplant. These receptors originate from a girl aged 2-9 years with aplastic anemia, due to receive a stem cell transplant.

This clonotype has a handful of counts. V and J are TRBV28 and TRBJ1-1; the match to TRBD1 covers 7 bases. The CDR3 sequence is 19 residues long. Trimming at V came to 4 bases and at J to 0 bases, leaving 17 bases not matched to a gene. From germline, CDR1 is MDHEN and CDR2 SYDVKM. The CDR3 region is CASSYPHADRATMNTEAFF. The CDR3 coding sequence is TGTGCCAGCAGTTACCCCCACGCTGACAGGGCCACTATGAACACTGAAGCTTTCTTT.

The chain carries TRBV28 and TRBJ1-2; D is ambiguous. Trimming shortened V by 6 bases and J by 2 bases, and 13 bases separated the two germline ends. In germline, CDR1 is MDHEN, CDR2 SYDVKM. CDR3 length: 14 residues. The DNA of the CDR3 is TGTGCCAGCAGCACCCACCGGGCAAACTATGGCTACACCTTC. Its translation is CASSTHRANYGYTF.

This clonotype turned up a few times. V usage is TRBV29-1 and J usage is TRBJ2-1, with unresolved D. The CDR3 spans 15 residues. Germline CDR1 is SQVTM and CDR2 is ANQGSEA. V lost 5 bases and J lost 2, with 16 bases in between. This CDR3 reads CSVRLGSEAYNEQFF. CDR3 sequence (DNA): TGCAGCGTTCGGCTTGGAAGCGAGGCCTACAATGAGCAGTTCTTC.